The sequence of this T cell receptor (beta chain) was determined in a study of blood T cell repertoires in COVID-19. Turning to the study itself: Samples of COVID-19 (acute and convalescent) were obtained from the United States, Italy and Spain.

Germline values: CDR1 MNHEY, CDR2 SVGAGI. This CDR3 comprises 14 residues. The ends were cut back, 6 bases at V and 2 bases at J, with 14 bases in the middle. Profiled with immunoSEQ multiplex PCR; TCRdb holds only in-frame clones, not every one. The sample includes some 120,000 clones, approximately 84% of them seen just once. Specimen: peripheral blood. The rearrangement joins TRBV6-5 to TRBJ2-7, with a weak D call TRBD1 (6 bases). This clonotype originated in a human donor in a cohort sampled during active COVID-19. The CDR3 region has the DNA TGTGCCAGCAGCCAAACTCAGGGGCCCTACGAGCAGTACTTC. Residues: CASSQTQGPYEQYF.